This T cell receptor beta chain was observed in a study of cytomegalovirus exposure and HLA in healthy donors. The study, taken as a whole, reports: According to a later analysis, donors in an Asian-associated ancestry cluster reportedly had fewer N-insertions than the 666-donor mean. A later analysis, which compared TCR beta chains of equal frequency, found the HLA-associated ones more clonally expanded. Later analysis identified a missense DCLRE1C variant that was linked to TCR beta V- and J-gene trimming.

Samples came from healthy bone marrow donors. This PCR relied on a set of 60 Vbeta primers and 13 Jbeta primers. Sequenced by immunoSEQ multiplex PCR; TCRdb stores in-frame clones only, minus some. The table shows more than 140,000 clones, with 50% to 75% occurring only once. Deletions cut 5 bases from V and 4 bases from J, with 19 bases between. The germline gives CDR1 SGHTA, CDR2 FQGNSA. The CDR3 length is 16 residues. This clone was seen a handful of times. Its matching antigen is unknown. The sequence was obtained from a woman aged 25 to 45 in good health and CMV-seropositive. J is TRBJ2-3 and V is TRBV7-2; D remains ambiguous. Sequenced sample: PBMCs. CDR3 coding DNA: TGTGCCAGCAGCATACGCCCAGTGGCCTTGTCAGATACGCAGTATTTT. As protein: CASSIRPVALSDTQYF.